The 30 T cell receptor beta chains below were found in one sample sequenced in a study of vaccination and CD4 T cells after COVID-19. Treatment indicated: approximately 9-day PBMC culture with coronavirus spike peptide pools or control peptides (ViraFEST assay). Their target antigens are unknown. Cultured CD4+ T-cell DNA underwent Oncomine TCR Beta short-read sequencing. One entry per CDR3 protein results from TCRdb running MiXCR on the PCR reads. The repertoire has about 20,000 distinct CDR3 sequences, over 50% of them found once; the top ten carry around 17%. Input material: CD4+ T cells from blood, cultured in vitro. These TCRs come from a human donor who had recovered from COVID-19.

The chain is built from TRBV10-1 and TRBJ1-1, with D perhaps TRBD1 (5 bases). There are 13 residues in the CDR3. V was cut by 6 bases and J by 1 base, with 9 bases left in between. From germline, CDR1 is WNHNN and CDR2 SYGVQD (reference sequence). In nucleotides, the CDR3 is TGCGCCAGCAGGGAGGGACCGAACACTGAAGCTTTCTTT. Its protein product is CASREGPNTEAFF.

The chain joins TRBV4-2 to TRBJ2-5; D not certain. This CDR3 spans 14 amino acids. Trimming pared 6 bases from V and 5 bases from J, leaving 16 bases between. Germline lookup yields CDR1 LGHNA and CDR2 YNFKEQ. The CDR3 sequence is CASSLDHSSETQYF. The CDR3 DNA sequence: TGTGCCAGCAGTCTGGACCACTCGAGCGAGACCCAGTACTTC.

CDR3 nucleotides: TGTGCCAGCAGCCCAAGGGACGGGGGGCGCGGGGAGCAGTACTTC. It codes for CASSPRDGGRGEQYF. The chain joins TRBV7-6 to TRBJ2-7, with D perhaps TRBD2 (7 bases). Germline V lookup: CDR1 SGHVS, CDR2 FNYEAQ. Deletions cut 5 bases from V and 7 bases from J, with 21 bases between. The CDR3 is 15 residues long.

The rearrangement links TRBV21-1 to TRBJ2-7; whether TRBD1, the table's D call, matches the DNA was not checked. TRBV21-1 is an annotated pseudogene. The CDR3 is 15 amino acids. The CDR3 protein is CASSLHRASSYEQYF. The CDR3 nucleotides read TGTGCCAGCAGCCTCCACCGGGCCAGCTCCTACGAGCAGTACTTC.

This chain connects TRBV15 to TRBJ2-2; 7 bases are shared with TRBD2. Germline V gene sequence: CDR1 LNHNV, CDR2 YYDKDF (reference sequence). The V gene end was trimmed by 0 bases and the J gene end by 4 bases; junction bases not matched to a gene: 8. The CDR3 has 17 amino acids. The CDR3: CATSRDEGTTGTGELFF. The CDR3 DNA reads TGTGCCACCAGCAGAGATGAAGGGACTACCGGCACCGGGGAGCTGTTTTTT.

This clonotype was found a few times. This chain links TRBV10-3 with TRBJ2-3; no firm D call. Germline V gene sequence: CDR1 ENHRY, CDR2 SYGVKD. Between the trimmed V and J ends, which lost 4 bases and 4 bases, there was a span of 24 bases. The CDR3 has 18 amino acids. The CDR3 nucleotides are TGTGCCATCAGTGTTGGGCCAAATAGGGTCCCAATATCAGATACGCAGTATTTT. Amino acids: CAISVGPNRVPISDTQYF.

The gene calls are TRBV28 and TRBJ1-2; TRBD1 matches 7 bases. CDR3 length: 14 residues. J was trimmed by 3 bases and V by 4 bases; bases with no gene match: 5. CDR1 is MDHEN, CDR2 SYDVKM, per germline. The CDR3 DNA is TGTGCCAGCAGTTCCGCCGGGACAGACTATGGCTACACCTTC. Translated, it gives CASSSAGTDYGYTF.

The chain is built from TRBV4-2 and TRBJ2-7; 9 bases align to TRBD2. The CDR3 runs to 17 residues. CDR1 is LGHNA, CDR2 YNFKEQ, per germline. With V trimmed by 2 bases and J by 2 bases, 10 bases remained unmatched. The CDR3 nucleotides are TGTGCCAGCAGCCAACCTTCGCGGGGGGGCTACGCCTACGAGCAGTACTTC. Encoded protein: CASSQPSRGGYAYEQYF.

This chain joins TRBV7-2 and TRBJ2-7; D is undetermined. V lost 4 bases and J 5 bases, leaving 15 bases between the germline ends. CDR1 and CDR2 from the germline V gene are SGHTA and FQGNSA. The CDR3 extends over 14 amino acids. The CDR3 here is CASSSSWGIDEQYF. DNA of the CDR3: TGTGCCAGCAGCTCCAGCTGGGGAATCGACGAGCAGTACTTC. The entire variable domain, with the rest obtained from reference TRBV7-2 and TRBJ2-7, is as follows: GAGVSQSPSNKVTEKGKDVELRCDPISGHTALYWYRQSLGQGLEFLIYFQGNSAPDKSGLPSDRFSAERTGGSVSTLTIQRTQQEDSAVYLCASSSSWGIDEQYFGPGTRLTVT.

The CDR3 reads CSVVAVTSGRGRTDTQYF. CDR3 nucleotide sequence: TGCAGCGTTGTTGCCGTGACTAGCGGTCGGGGGCGCACAGATACGCAGTATTTT. The genes are TRBV29-1 and TRBJ2-3; TRBD2 matches at 9 bases. This CDR3 is built from 18 residues. J gave up 1 base and V 4 bases, and 15 bases lay outside the gene matches. Germline CDR1 and CDR2: SQVTM and ANQGSEA.

The CDR3 sequence: CASSLVWSSSGRGTYEQYF. Written as DNA, the CDR3 is TGTGCCAGCAGCTTAGTCTGGTCGAGTAGCGGGAGGGGTACCTACGAGCAGTACTTC. The chain carries TRBV7-2 and TRBJ2-7, with TRBD2 matching 11 bases. The CDR3 is made up of 19 amino acids. Germline assignment: CDR1 SGHTA and CDR2 FQGNSA. Unmatched junction bases numbered 13, after V lost 1 base and J lost 2 bases.

The CDR3 reads CASSLGQSGNTIYF. For the CDR3, the DNA is TGTGCCAGCAGCTTAGGACAGTCTGGAAACACCATATATTTT. The chain uses TRBV7-9 and TRBJ1-3; the D gene is possibly TRBD1 (5 bases). CDR1 and CDR2 from the germline V gene are SEHNR and FQNEAQ (reference sequence). The CDR3 contains 14 residues. Trimming took off 1 base at V and 1 base at J, with 5 bases between the two ends.

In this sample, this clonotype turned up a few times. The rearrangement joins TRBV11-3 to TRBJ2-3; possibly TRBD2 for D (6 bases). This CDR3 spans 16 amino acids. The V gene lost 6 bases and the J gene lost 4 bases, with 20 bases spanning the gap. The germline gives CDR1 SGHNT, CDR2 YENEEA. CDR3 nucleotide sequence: TGTGCCAGCAGTTCGTGGGACTCCCGCCACGCAGATACGCAGTATTTT. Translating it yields CASSSWDSRHADTQYF.

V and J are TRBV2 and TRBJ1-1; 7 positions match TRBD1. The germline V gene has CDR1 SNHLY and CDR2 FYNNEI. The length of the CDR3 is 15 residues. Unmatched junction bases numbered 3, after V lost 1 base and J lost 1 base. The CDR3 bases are TGTGCCAGCAGTGAAGTACAGGGGCGGAACACTGAAGCTTTCTTT. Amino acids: CASSEVQGRNTEAFF.

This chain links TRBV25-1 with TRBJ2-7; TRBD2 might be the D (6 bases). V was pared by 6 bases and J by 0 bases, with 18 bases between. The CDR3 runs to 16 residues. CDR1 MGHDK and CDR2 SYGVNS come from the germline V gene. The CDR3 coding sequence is TGTGCCAGCAGCCCCTCGTGGGGGGTTAGCTCCTACGAGCAGTACTTC. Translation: CASSPSWGVSSYEQYF.

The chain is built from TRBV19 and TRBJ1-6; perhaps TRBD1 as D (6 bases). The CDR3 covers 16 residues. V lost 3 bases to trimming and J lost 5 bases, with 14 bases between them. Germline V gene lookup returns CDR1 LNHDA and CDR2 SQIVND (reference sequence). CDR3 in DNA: TGTGCCAGTAGTATGAAGACAGGAGGAAATAATTCACCCCTCCACTTT. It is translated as CASSMKTGGNNSPLHF.

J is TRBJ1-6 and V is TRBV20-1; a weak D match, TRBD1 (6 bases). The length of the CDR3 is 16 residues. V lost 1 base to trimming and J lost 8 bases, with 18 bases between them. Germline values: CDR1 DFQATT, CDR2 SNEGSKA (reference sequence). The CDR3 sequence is CSARGGAGKVYSPLHF. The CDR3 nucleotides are TGCAGTGCTAGAGGGGGGGCCGGGAAGGTTTATTCACCCCTCCACTTT.

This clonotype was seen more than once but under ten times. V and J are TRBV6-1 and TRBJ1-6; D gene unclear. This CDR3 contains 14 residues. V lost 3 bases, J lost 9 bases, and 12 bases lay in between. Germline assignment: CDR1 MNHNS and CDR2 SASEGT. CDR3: CASSDRWTSSPLHF. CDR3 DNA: TGTGCCAGCAGTGACCGGTGGACGAGTTCACCCCTCCACTTT.

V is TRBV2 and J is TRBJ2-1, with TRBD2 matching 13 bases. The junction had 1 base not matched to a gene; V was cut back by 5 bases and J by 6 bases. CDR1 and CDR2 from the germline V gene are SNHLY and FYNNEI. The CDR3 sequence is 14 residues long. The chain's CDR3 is CASSRTSGSNEQFF. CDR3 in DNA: TGTGCCAGCAGTCGGACTAGCGGGAGCAATGAGCAGTTCTTC.

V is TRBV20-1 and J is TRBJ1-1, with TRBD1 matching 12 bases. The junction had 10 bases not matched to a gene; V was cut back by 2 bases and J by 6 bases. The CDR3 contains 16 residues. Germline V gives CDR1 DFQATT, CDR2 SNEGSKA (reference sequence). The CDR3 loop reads CSARRNGGQGASEAFF. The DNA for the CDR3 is TGCAGTGCTAGACGAAACGGGGGACAGGGGGCGTCTGAAGCTTTCTTT.

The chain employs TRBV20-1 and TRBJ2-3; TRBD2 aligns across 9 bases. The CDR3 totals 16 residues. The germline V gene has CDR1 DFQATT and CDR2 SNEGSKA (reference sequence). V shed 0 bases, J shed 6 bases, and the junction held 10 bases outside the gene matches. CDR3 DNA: TGCAGTGCTAGAGAATCTGGCGGGGGGGCTCTTGATACGCAGTATTTT. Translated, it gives CSARESGGGALDTQYF.

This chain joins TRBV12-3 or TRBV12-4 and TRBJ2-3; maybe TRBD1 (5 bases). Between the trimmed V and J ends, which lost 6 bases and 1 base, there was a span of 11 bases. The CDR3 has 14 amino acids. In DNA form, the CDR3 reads TGTGCCAGCAGCAGCAGGGTCCGCACAGATACGCAGTATTTT. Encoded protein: CASSSRVRTDTQYF.

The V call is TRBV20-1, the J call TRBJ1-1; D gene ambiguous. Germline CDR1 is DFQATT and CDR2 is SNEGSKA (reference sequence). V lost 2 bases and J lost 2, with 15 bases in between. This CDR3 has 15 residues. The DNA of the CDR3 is TGCAGTGCTAGAAATACAAGGACGGAAAACACTGAAGCTTTCTTT. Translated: CSARNTRTENTEAFF.

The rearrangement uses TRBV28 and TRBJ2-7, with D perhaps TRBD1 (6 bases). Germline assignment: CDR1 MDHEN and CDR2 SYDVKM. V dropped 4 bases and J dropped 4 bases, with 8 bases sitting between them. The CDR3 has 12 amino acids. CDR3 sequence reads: CASSWGQYEQYF. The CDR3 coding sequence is TGTGCCAGCAGTTGGGGGCAATACGAGCAGTACTTC.

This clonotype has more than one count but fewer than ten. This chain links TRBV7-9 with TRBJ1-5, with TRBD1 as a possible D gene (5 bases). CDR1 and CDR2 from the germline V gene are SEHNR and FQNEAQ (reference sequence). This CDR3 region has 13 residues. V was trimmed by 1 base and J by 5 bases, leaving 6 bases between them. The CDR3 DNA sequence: TGTGCCAGCAGCTTAGGGGGGTATCAGCCCCAGCATTTT. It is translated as CASSLGGYQPQHF.

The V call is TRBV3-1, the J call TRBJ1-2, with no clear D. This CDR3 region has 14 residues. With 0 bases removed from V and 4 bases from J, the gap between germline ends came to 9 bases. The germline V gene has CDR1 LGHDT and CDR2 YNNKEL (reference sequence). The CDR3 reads CASSQDPGPYGYTF. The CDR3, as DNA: TGTGCCAGCAGCCAAGATCCAGGCCCCTATGGCTACACCTTC.

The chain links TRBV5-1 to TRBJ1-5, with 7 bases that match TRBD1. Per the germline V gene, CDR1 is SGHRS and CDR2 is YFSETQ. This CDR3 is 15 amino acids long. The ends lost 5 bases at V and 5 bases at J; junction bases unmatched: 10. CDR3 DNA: TGCGCCAGCAGACCGACGACAGGGTTCGATCAGCCCCAGCATTTT. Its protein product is CASRPTTGFDQPQHF. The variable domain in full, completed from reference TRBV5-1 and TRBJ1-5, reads KAGVTQTPRYLIKTRGQQVTLSCSPISGHRSVSWYQQTPGQGLQFLFEYFSETQRNKGNFPGRFSGRQFSNSRSEMNVSTLELGDSALYLCASRPTTGFDQPQHFGDGTRLSIL.

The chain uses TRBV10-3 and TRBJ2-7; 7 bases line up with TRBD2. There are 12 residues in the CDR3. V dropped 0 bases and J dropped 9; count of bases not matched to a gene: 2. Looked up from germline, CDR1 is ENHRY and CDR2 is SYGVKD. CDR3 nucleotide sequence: TGTGCCATCAGTGAGTCGGGGAGGGCGCAGTACTTC. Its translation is CAISESGRAQYF.

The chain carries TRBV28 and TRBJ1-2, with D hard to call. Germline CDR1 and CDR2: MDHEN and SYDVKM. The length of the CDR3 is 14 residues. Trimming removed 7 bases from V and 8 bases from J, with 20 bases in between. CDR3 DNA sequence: TGTGCCAGCATGCGAGCCGATAAGAGAAGAGGCTACACCTTC. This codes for CASMRADKRRGYTF.

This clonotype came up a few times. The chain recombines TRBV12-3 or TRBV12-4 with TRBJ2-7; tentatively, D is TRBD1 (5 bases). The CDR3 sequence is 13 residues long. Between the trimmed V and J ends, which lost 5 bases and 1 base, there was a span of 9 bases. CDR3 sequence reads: CASSTDSSYEQYF. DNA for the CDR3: TGTGCCAGCAGTACTGACAGTTCCTACGAGCAGTACTTC.